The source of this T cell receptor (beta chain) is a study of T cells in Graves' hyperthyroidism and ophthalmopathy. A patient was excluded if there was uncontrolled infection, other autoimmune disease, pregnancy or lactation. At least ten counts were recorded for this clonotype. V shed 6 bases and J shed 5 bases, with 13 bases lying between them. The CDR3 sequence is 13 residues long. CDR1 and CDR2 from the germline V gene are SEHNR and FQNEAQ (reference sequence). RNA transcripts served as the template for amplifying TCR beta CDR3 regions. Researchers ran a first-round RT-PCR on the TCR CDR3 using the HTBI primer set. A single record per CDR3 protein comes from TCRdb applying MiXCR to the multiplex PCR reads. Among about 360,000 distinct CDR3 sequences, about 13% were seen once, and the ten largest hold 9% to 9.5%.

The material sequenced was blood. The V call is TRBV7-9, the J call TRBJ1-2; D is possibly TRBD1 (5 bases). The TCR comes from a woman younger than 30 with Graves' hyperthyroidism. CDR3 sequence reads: CASRRDGMYGYTF. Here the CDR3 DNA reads TGTGCCAGCAGACGGGACGGCATGTATGGCTACACCTTC. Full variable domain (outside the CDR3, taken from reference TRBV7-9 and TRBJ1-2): DTGVSQNPRHKITKRGQNVTFRCDPISEHNRLYWYRQTLGQGPEFLTYFQNEAQLEKSRLLSDRFSAERPKGSFSTLEIQRTEQGDSAMYLCASRRDGMYGYTFGSGTRLTVV.